What follows are 8 T cell receptor beta chains derived from one specimen sequenced in a study of cytomegalovirus exposure and HLA in healthy donors. The study ran its PCR with 60 Vbeta and 13 Jbeta primers. Libraries were prepared by immunoSEQ multiplex PCR; TCRdb keeps only in-frame clonotypes and omits some of them. The sample consists of almost 200,000 clones, around 80% of them appearing once. Sequenced: PBMCs. These receptors originate from a woman in her thirties in good health and CMV-seropositive.

The rearrangement uses TRBV6-5 and TRBJ2-7; D gene unclear. Germline CDR1 MNHEY, CDR2 SVGAGI. The CDR3 contains 13 residues. V lost 6 bases to trimming and J lost 2 bases, with 11 bases between them. As DNA, the CDR3 is TGTGCCAGCAGCCCATATGAGGCCTACGAGCAGTACTTC. Translating gives CASSPYEAYEQYF.

As for this clone: At one end the junction does not follow the germline gene, possibly because of a read error. The chain recombines TRBV11-2 with TRBJ2-7; tentative D call: TRBD2 (6 bases). This CDR3 has 11 residues. Per germline, CDR1 SGHAT and CDR2 FQNNGV. DNA for the CDR3: TGTGCCAGCAGCTCTCAGGTCCGGGAGTTCTTC. This translates into CASSSQVREFF.

The J gene is TRBJ1-4, the V gene TRBV7-6, with 7 bases lining up with TRBD1. CDR1 and CDR2 from the germline V gene are SGHVS and FNYEAQ. This CDR3 spans 13 amino acids. V dropped 10 bases and J dropped 4; count of bases not matched to a gene: 6. CDR3: CATRDRSNEKLFF. The CDR3 coding sequence is TGTGCCACCCGGGACAGAAGTAATGAAAAACTGTTTTTT. Complete variable domain (other parts from reference TRBV7-6 and TRBJ1-4): GAGVSQSPRYKVTKRGQDVALRCDPISGHVSLYWYRQALGQGPEFLTYFNYEAQQDKSGLPNDRFSAERPEGSISTLTIQRTEQRDSAMYRCATRDRSNEKLFFGSGTQLSVL.

The chain is built from TRBV19 and TRBJ2-1; TRBD2 matches at 8 bases. The length of the CDR3 is 14 residues. The V gene's germline CDR1 is LNHDA and CDR2 SQIVND (reference sequence). V shed 5 bases and J 7 bases; nucleotides not matched to a gene: 7. CDR3 amino acids: CASSPGGAGNEQFF. CDR3 in DNA: TGTGCCAGTAGTCCCGGGGGGGCGGGTAATGAGCAGTTCTTC.

The chain joins TRBV7-9 to TRBJ2-7; 8 bases are a match to TRBD1. J was trimmed by 5 bases and V by 1 base; bases with no gene match: 4. Looked up from germline, CDR1 is SEHNR and CDR2 is FQNEAQ (reference sequence). The CDR3 loop spans 14 amino acids. CDR3 in amino acids: CASSLGQGLDEQYF. The CDR3 nucleotides read TGTGCCAGCAGCTTAGGACAGGGGCTAGACGAGCAGTACTTC. Supplemented by reference TRBV7-9 and TRBJ2-7, the full variable domain reads DTGVSQNPRHKITKRGQNVTFRCDPISEHNRLYWYRQTLGQGPEFLTYFQNEAQLEKSRLLSDRFSAERPKGSFSTLEIQRTEQGDSAMYLCASSLGQGLDEQYFGPGTRLTVT.

V and J are TRBV6-5 and TRBJ2-7, with a possible D match to TRBD1 (6 bases). CDR1 is MNHEY, CDR2 SVGAGI, per germline. The CDR3 has 15 residues. Trimming shortened V by 5 bases and J by 0 bases, and 14 bases separated the two germline ends. Written as DNA, the CDR3 is TGTGCCAGCAGTGGTTTCCGGGACACCTCCTACGAGCAGTACTTC. Residues: CASSGFRDTSYEQYF.

This chain uses TRBV11-3 with TRBJ2-1; 10 bases map to TRBD2. Germline V gene sequence: CDR1 SGHNT, CDR2 YENEEA. This CDR3 has 18 residues. V dropped 0 bases and J dropped 0; count of bases not matched to a gene: 5. The CDR3 protein is CASSLDHPSGSSYNEQFF. The CDR3 bases are TGTGCCAGCAGCTTAGATCACCCTAGCGGGAGCTCCTACAATGAGCAGTTCTTC.

The J gene is TRBJ1-4, the V gene TRBV5-4; D is ambiguous. This CDR3 comprises 14 residues. The germline gives CDR1 SGHNT, CDR2 YYREEE (reference sequence). V was clipped by 2 bases and J by 4 bases, with 9 bases between them. The CDR3 reads CASSFGSRNEKLFF. The CDR3, as DNA: TGTGCCAGCAGCTTTGGCAGTCGTAATGAAAAACTGTTTTTT.